Given below is one TCR beta chain in context. Produced via immunoSEQ multiplex PCR; TCRdb's table is partial and in-frame only. The repertoire includes more than 200,000 clones, around four fifths of them detected once, and 8% to 11% sits in the top ten. V trimming: 4 bases; J trimming: 9 bases; junction bases outside the gene matches: 5. This CDR3 region has 13 residues. Germline V lookup: CDR1 SGHVS, CDR2 FNYEAQ. The data originate from a study of blood T cell repertoires in COVID-19. The sequenced sample was peripheral blood. The TCR comes from a woman of 80 years or more with COVID-19, enrolled during active disease. This chain connects TRBV7-6 to TRBJ2-1, with 8 nucleotides matching TRBD1. In DNA, the CDR3 is TGTGCCAGCAGCTGGACAGGGAGTGGTGAGCAGTTCTTC. Translated, it gives CASSWTGSGEQFF.